One sample yielded the 21 T cell receptor beta chains listed below, sequenced in a study of shared clonotypes between healthy human individuals. Using immunoSEQ multiplex PCR, the repertoire was profiled, and TCRdb retains in-frame clones only, with some absent. This sample yields some 1 million clones, of which 70% to 80% are seen a single time; approximately 1.5% belongs to the top ten. Input material: memory CD4+ T cells sorted from blood. Subset of the sample: CD45RA-negative fraction. The source of these receptors is a man aged 18 to 29 in good health.

J is TRBJ2-1 and V is TRBV5-4; D ambiguous. This CDR3 is 13 amino acids long. Germline CDR1 and CDR2: SGHNT and YYREEE (reference sequence). V lost 4 bases and J lost 4, with 9 bases in between. CDR3 bases: TGTGCCAGCAGCGAAACGGATTACAATGAGCAGTTCTTC. This translates into CASSETDYNEQFF.

The gene calls are TRBV5-1 and TRBJ2-7, with no clear D. Trimming cost V 4 bases and J 8 bases, with 10 bases left between them. CDR1 SGHRS and CDR2 YFSETQ come from the germline V gene. This CDR3 is 11 amino acids long. The CDR3 protein is CASSHNAQQYF. The CDR3 bases are TGCGCCAGCAGCCACAACGCGCAGCAGTACTTC.

DNA of the CDR3: TGTGCCAGCAGCTTAATCGGACCGGAGCAGTTCTTC. It specifies CASSLIGPEQFF. The chain recombines TRBV7-9 with TRBJ2-1; no firm D call. This CDR3 comprises 12 residues. Germline-derived CDR1 and CDR2 are SEHNR and FQNEAQ (reference sequence). The V and J ends lost 2 bases and 10 bases respectively, with 9 bases between them.

The chain recombines TRBV6-5 with TRBJ1-4; 10 bases are shared with TRBD1. Germline CDR1 is MNHEY and CDR2 is SVGAGI. Unmatched junction bases numbered 8, after V lost 7 bases and J lost 6 bases. The CDR3 is 15 amino acids. The CDR3 is CASTSPGQGDEKLFF. CDR3 bases: TGTGCCAGCACCTCACCCGGACAGGGGGATGAAAAACTGTTTTTT.

In this sample, this clone turned up once. The genes are TRBV2 and TRBJ2-2, with D maybe TRBD2 (6 bases). The CDR3 runs to 17 residues. Germline V CDR1 and CDR2: SNHLY, FYNNEI. V was clipped by 0 bases and J by 4 bases, with 15 bases between them. The CDR3 sequence: CASSEAPTSQATGELFF. DNA of the CDR3: TGTGCCAGCAGTGAAGCCCCTACTAGCCAGGCCACCGGGGAGCTGTTTTTT.

The chain joins TRBV5-4 to TRBJ1-1; 7 positions agree with TRBD1. The CDR3 sequence is 16 residues long. CDR1 and CDR2 (germline): SGHNT, YYREEE (reference sequence). V shed 0 bases and J 0 bases; nucleotides not matched to a gene: 5. CDR3 sequence: CASSLEGGSVNTEAFF. CDR3 DNA: TGTGCCAGCAGCTTGGAAGGGGGCTCGGTGAACACTGAAGCTTTCTTT.

The chain carries TRBV19 and TRBJ2-7, with 9 nucleotides matching TRBD1. CDR1 and CDR2 from the germline V gene are LNHDA and SQIVND (reference sequence). Trimming removed 6 bases from V and 2 bases from J; junction bases left unmatched: 8. This CDR3 has 15 amino acids. CDR3 protein: CASRSGTGSPYEQYF. CDR3 coding DNA: TGTGCCAGTAGGTCCGGGACAGGGTCCCCCTACGAGCAGTACTTC.

This clone was seen only a few times. V gene TRBV5-4 combines with J gene TRBJ1-1, with TRBD1 matching over 9 bases. Germline V CDR1 and CDR2: SGHNT, YYREEE (reference sequence). CDR3 length: 18 amino acids. Germline trimming cut 3 bases from V and 3 bases from J; bases unmatched to any gene: 15. CDR3 DNA: TGTGCCAGCAGCTCCGCTGGCCGGGGACAGGGAGTCGACACTGAAGCTTTCTTT. This translates into CASSSAGRGQGVDTEAFF.

About this clone: This probably arose from a read error, given a far larger clone one base away. This sample includes further DNA sequences coding for the same CDR3. V and J are TRBV5-1 and TRBJ2-7, with D tentatively TRBD1 (5 bases). V lost 0 bases to trimming and J lost 5 bases, with 6 bases between them. This CDR3 contains 12 residues. Germline V lookup: CDR1 SGHRS, CDR2 YFSETQ. CDR3 protein: CASSLEGDEQYF. The CDR3 bases are TGCGCCAGCAGCTTGGAAGGGGACGAGCAGTACTTC.

This chain connects TRBV5-1 to TRBJ2-1; 11 bases agree with TRBD2. CDR1 and CDR2 from the germline V gene are SGHRS and YFSETQ. This CDR3 comprises 15 residues. J lost 5 bases, V lost 4 bases, and 5 bases had no gene match. CDR3 nucleotides: TGCGCCAGCAGCGGGATAGCGGGAGGGAACAATGAGCAGTTCTTC. Its translation: CASSGIAGGNNEQFF.

The rearrangement joins TRBV2 to TRBJ1-1; D uncertain. V lost 4 bases and J 5 bases, leaving 20 bases between the germline ends. The germline V gene has CDR1 SNHLY and CDR2 FYNNEI. CDR3 length equals 16 residues. CDR3 sequence (DNA): TGTGCCAGCAGTGTTCAAGGGCCCTCGGGAGGGACTGAAGCTTTCTTT. Protein: CASSVQGPSGGTEAFF.

This rearrangement joins TRBV28 to TRBJ2-5; 9 positions match TRBD1. CDR1 and CDR2 (germline): MDHEN, SYDVKM. The CDR3 covers 12 residues. J was trimmed by 14 bases and V by 5 bases; bases with no gene match: 9. The CDR3 protein is CASSQSPGQGYF. The CDR3 nucleotides read TGTGCCAGCAGTCAATCTCCGGGACAGGGTTACTTC.

Points on this clone: The same CDR3 also results from other DNA sequences found in this sample. This sequence joins TRBV19 and TRBJ1-5; TRBD1 agrees at 8 bases. V trimming: 5 bases; J trimming: 6 bases; junction bases outside the gene matches: 3. This CDR3 has 13 residues. CDR1 LNHDA and CDR2 SQIVND come from the germline V gene (reference sequence). CDR3 DNA: TGTGCCAGTAGTGGACAGGGAAGTCAGCCCCAGCATTTT. It translates to CASSGQGSQPQHF.

V and J are TRBV11-2 and TRBJ2-5, with D unclear. V lost 0 bases to trimming and J lost 5 bases, with 7 bases between them. The CDR3 is made up of 13 amino acids. CDR1 and CDR2 (germline): SGHAT, FQNNGV. CDR3 protein: CASSLDLWETQYF. DNA of the CDR3: TGTGCCAGCAGCTTAGATCTGTGGGAGACCCAGTACTTC.

This clone appeared a few times. The chain joins TRBV5-1 to TRBJ1-3, with D unresolved. V gave up 4 bases and J gave up 1 base, with 6 bases separating them. The CDR3 is 13 amino acids. Germline V gene data show CDR1 as SGHRS and CDR2 as YFSETQ. This chain's CDR3 is CASSPGSGNTIYF. CDR3 coding DNA: TGCGCCAGCAGCCCCGGATCTGGAAACACCATATATTTT.

This chain links TRBV19 with TRBJ1-1; 7 nucleotides agree with TRBD1. The CDR3 is 13 amino acids. V was clipped by 8 bases and J by 0 bases; unmatched bases: 3. CDR1 LNHDA and CDR2 SQIVND come from the germline V gene (reference sequence). The DNA of the CDR3 is TGTGCCAGTCGGGACAGTTTGAACACTGAAGCTTTCTTT. Residues: CASRDSLNTEAFF.

This clone appeared a single time. The rearrangement joins TRBV7-6 to TRBJ2-5, with 7 bases identical to TRBD1. Per the germline V gene, CDR1 is SGHVS and CDR2 is FNYEAQ. The trim removed 4 bases at V and 5 bases at J, leaving 7 bases unmatched. The CDR3 is made up of 14 amino acids. The DNA of the CDR3 is TGTGCCAGCAGCTCGACGACAGGGCGGGAGACCCAGTACTTC. This translates into CASSSTTGRETQYF. The full variable domain, its missing parts supplied by reference TRBV7-6 and TRBJ2-5, is GAGVSQSPRYKVTKRGQDVALRCDPISGHVSLYWYRQALGQGPEFLTYFNYEAQQDKSGLPNDRFSAERPEGSISTLTIQRTEQRDSAMYRCASSSTTGRETQYFGPGTRLLVL.

The genes are TRBV25-1 and TRBJ2-3; possible D gene TRBD2, 7 bases. The CDR3 is made up of 13 amino acids. The V end was cut by 8 bases, the J end by 6 bases, with 15 bases between. CDR1 and CDR2 (germline): MGHDK, SYGVNS. As DNA, the CDR3 is TGTGCCAGCGCCAGGGGAGGGGCCGATACGCAGTATTTT. This sequence encodes CASARGGADTQYF.

This clone was seen once. The genes are TRBV12-5 and TRBJ2-7; TRBD1 agrees at 8 bases. After removal of 1 base from V and 7 bases from J, the junction contained 6 bases not matched to a gene. From germline, CDR1 is LGHNT and CDR2 FRNRAP. The CDR3 is 14 residues long. CDR3 in amino acids: CASGLGQGAGEQYF. CDR3 DNA: TGTGCTAGTGGTTTGGGTCAGGGGGCTGGAGAGCAGTACTTC.

The chain recombines TRBV10-3 with TRBJ2-7; no firm D call. V lost 6 bases and J lost 0, with 9 bases in between. Germline CDR1 ENHRY, CDR2 SYGVKD. This CDR3 has 13 residues. CDR3 sequence: CAIRPPGSYEQYF. DNA for the CDR3: TGTGCCATCAGGCCCCCGGGCTCCTACGAGCAGTACTTC.

V usage is TRBV6-6 and J usage is TRBJ2-3, with 8 bases that match TRBD2. Germline loops: CDR1 MNHNY, CDR2 SVGAGI (reference sequence). The ends lost 8 bases at V and 4 bases at J; junction bases unmatched: 5. The CDR3 runs to 13 residues. CDR3 nucleotide sequence: TGTGCCAGCGGGCCGGGACTAGCAGATACGCAGTATTTT. Amino acid sequence: CASGPGLADTQYF.